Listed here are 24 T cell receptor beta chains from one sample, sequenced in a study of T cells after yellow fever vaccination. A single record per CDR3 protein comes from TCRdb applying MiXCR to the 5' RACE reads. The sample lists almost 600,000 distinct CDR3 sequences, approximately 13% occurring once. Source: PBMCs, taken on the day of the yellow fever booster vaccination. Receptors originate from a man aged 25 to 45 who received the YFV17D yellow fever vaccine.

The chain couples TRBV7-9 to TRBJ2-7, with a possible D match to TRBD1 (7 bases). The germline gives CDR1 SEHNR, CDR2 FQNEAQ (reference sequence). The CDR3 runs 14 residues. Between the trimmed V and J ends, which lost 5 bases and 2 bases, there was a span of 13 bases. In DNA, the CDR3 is TGTGCCAGCAGCCGCGGGACAGTGGCCTACGAGCAGTACTTC. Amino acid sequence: CASSRGTVAYEQYF.

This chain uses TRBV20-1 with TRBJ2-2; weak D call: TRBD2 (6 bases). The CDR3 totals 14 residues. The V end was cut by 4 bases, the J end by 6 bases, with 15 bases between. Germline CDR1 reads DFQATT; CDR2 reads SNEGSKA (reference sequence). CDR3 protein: CSAMAGLSAGELFF. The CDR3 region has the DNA TGCAGTGCTATGGCGGGGTTGTCGGCCGGGGAGCTGTTTTTT.

Here the CDR3 DNA reads TGTGCCAGCAGTTCACCACATGGACGGAGGGGGGAGCTGTTTTTT. Amino acid sequence: CASSSPHGRRGELFF. J is TRBJ2-2 and V is TRBV6-5, with D possibly being TRBD2 (5 bases). Between the trimmed V and J ends, which lost 4 bases and 8 bases, there was a span of 17 bases. CDR3 length equals 15 residues. Germline V gene lookup returns CDR1 MNHEY and CDR2 SVGAGI.

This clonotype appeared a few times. The CDR3 DNA follows: TGCGCCAGCAGCTTGGAATCTTGGGGCACCGGGGAGCTGTTTTTT. Translated: CASSLESWGTGELFF. The J gene is TRBJ2-2, the V gene TRBV5-1, with unresolved D. Germline values: CDR1 SGHRS, CDR2 YFSETQ. V was trimmed by 0 bases and J by 4 bases, leaving 10 bases between them. This CDR3 spans 15 amino acids.

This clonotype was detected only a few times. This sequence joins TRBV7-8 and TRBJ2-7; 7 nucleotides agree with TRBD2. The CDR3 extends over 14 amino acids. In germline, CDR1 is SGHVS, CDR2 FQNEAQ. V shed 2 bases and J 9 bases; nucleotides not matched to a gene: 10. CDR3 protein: CASSLPAAGALQYF. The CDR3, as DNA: TGTGCCAGCAGCTTACCTGCGGCGGGAGCGTTGCAGTACTTC.

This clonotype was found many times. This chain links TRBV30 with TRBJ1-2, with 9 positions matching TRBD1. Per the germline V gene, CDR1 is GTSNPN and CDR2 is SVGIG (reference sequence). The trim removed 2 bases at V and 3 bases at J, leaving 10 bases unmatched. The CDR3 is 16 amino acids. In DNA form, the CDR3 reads TGTGCCTGGAGTCCCAGAGGGACAGGGACTCACTATGGCTACACCTTC. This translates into CAWSPRGTGTHYGYTF.

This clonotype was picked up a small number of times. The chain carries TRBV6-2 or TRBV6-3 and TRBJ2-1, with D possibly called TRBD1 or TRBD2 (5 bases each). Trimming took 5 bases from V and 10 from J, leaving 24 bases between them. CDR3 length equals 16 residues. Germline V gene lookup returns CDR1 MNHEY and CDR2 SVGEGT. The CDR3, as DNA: TGTGCCAGCAGTAACCCTAAGGGGCTAGCTGTGCTGGAGCAGTTCTTC. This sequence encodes CASSNPKGLAVLEQFF.

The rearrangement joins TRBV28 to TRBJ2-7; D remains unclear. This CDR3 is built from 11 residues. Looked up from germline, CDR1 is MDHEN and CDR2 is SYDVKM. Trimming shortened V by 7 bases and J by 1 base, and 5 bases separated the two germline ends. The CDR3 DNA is TGTGCCAGCACTAGTTCCTACGAGCAGTACTTC. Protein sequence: CASTSSYEQYF.

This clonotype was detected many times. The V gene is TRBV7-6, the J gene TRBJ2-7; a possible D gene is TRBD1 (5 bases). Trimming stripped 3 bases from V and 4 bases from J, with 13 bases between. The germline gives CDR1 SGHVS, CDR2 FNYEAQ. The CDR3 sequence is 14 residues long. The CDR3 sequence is CASSFGQVGYEQYF. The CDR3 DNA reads TGTGCCAGCAGCTTCGGACAAGTCGGATACGAGCAGTACTTC.

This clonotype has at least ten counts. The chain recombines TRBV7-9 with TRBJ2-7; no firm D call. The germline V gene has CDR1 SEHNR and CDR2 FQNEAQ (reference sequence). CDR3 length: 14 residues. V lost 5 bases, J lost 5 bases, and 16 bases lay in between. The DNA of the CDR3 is TGTGCCAGCAGCCGTGGGATTGCAGGCGACGAGCAGTACTTC. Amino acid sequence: CASSRGIAGDEQYF.

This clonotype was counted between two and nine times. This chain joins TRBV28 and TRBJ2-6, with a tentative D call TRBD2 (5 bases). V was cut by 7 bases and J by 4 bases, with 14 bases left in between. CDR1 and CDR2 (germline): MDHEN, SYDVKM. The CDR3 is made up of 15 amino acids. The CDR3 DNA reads TGTGCCAGCAAGGTTTCGGGATTCGGGGCCAACGTCCTGACTTTC. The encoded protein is CASKVSGFGANVLTF.

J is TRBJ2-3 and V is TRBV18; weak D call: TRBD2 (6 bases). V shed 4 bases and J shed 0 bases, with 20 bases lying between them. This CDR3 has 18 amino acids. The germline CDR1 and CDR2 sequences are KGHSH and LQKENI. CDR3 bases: TGTGCCAGCTCACGGATACAATTCGACGGGAGAAGCACAGATACGCAGTATTTT. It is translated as CASSRIQFDGRSTDTQYF. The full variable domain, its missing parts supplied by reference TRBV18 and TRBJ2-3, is NAGVMQNPRHLVRRRGQEARLRCSPMKGHSHVYWYRQLPEEGLKFMVYLQKENIIDESGMPKERFSAEFPKEGPSILRIQQVVRGDSAAYFCASSRIQFDGRSTDTQYFGPGTRLTVL.

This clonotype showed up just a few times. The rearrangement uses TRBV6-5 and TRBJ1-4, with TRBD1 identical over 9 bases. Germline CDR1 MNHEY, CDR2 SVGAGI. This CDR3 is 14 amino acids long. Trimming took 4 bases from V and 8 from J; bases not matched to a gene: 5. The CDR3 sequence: CASSSTGGWEKLFF. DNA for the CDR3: TGTGCCAGCAGTTCTACAGGGGGCTGGGAAAAACTGTTTTTT.

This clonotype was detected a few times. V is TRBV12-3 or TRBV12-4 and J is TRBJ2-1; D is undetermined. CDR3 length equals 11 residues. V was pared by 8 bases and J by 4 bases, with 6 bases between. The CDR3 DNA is TGTGCCAGCGAGAGGTACAATGAGCAGTTCTTC. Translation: CASERYNEQFF.

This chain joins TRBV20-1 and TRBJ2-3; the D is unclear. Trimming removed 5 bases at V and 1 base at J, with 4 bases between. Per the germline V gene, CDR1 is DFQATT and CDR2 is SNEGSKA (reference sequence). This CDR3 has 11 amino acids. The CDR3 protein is CSALRTDTQYF. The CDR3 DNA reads TGCAGTGCTCTCCGCACAGATACGCAGTATTTT.

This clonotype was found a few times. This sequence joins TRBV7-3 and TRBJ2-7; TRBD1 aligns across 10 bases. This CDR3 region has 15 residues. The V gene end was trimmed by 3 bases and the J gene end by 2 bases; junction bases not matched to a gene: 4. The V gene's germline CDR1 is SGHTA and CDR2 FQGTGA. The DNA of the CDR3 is TGTGCCAGCAGCTTCGACGGGACAGGGGCCTACGAGCAGTACTTC. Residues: CASSFDGTGAYEQYF. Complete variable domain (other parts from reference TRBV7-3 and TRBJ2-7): GAGVSQTPSNKVTEKGKYVELRCDPISGHTALYWYRQSLGQGPEFLIYFQGTGAADDSGLPNDRFFAVRPEGSVSTLKIQRTERGDSAVYLCASSFDGTGAYEQYFGPGTRLTVT.

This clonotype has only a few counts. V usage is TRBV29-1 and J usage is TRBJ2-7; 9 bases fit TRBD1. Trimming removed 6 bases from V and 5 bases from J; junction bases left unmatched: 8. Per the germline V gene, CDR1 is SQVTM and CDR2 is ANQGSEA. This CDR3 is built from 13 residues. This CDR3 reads CSVNRQGGNEQYF. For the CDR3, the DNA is TGCAGCGTGAACCGACAGGGGGGAAACGAGCAGTACTTC.

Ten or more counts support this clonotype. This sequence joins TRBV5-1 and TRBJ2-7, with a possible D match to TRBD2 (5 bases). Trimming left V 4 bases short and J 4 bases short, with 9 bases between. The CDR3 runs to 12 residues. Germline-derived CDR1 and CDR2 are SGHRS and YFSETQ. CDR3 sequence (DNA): TGCGCCAGCAGCGATTCGGGGTACGAGCAGTACTTC. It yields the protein CASSDSGYEQYF. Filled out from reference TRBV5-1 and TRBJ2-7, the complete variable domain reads KAGVTQTPRYLIKTRGQQVTLSCSPISGHRSVSWYQQTPGQGLQFLFEYFSETQRNKGNFPGRFSGRQFSNSRSEMNVSTLELGDSALYLCASSDSGYEQYFGPGTRLTVT.

The CDR3: CSAIPGLARPNEQFF. CDR3 sequence (DNA): TGCAGTGCAATCCCGGGACTAGCGCGACCCAATGAGCAGTTCTTC. This chain uses TRBV20-1 with TRBJ2-1; TRBD2 matches at 10 bases. This CDR3 is built from 15 residues. Trimming removed 6 bases from V and 6 bases from J; junction bases left unmatched: 11. Germline CDR1 reads DFQATT; CDR2 reads SNEGSKA (reference sequence).

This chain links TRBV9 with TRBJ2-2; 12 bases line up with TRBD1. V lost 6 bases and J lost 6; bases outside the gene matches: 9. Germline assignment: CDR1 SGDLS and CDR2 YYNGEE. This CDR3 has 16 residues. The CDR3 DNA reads TGTGCCAGCAAACCCCCGGGACAGGGGGCGGCCGGGGAGCTGTTTTTT. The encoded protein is CASKPPGQGAAGELFF.

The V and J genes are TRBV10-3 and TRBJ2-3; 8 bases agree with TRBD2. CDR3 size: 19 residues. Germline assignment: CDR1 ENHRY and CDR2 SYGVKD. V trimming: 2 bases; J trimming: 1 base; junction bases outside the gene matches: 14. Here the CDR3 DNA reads TGTGCCATCAGTGAGCCGACCGTTAGCGGGAAGGGTGGCACAGATACGCAGTATTTT. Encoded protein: CAISEPTVSGKGGTDTQYF.

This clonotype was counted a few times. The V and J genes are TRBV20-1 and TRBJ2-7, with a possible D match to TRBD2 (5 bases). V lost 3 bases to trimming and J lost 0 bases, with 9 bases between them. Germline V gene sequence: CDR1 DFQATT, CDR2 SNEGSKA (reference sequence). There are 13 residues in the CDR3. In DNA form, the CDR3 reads TGCAGTGCTAGCGAGCGGAGCTCCTACGAGCAGTACTTC. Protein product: CSASERSSYEQYF.

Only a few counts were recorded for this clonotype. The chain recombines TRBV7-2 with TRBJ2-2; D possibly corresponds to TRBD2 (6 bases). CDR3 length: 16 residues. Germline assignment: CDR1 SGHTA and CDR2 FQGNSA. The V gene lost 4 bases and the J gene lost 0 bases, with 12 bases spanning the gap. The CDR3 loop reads CASSYSSAANTGELFF. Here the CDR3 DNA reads TGTGCCAGCAGCTACTCTAGCGCCGCGAACACCGGGGAGCTGTTTTTT.

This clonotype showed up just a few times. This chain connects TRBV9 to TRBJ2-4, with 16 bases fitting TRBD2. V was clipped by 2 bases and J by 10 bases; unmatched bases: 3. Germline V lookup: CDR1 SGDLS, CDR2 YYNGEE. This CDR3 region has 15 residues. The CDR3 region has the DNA TGTGCCAGCAGCGTCGGGACTAGCGGGAGGGGGATTCAGTACTTC. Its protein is CASSVGTSGRGIQYF.